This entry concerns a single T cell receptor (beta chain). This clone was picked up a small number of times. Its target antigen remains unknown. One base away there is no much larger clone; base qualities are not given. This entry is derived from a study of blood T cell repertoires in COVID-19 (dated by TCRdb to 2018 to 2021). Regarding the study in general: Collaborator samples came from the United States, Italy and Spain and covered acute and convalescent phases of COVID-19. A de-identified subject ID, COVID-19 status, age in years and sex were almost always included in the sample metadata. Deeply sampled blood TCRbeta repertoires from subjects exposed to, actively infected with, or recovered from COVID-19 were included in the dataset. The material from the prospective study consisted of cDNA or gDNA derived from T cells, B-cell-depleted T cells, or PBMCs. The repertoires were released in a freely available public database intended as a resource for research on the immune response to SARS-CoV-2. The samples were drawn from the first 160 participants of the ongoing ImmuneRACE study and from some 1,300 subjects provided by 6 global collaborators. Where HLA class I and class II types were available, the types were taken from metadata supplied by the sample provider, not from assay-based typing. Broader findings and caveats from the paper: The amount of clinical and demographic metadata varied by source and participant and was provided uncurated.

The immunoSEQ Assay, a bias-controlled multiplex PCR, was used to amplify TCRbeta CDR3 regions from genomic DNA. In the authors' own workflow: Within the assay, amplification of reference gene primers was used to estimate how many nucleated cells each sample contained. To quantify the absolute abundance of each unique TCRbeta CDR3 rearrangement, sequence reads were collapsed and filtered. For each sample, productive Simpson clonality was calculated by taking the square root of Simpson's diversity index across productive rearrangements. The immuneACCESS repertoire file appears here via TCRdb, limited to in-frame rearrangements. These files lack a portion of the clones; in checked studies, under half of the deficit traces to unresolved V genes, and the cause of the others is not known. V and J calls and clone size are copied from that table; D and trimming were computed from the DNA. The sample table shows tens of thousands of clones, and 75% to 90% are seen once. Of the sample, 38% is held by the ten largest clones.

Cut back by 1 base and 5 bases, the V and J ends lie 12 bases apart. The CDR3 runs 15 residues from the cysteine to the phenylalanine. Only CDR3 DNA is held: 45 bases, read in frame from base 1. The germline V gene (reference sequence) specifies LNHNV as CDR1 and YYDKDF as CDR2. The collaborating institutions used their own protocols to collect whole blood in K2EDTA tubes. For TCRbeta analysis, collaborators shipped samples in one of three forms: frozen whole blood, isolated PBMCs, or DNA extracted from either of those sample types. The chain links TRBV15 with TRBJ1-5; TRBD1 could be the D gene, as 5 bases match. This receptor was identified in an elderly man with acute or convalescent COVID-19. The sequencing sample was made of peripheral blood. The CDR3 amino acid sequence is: CATSRGDRPYQPQHF. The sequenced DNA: TGTGCCACCAGCAGAGGAGACAGACCCTATCAGCCCCAGCATTTT.